A single sample gave rise to the 14 T cell receptor beta chains below, sequenced in a study of blood T cell repertoires in COVID-19. Using immunoSEQ multiplex PCR, the repertoire was profiled, and TCRdb retains in-frame clones only, with some absent. The sample consists of roughly 100,000 clones, roughly four fifths of them appearing once. Sequences were obtained from peripheral blood. The receptors originated from a man aged 35 to 55 with active or convalescent COVID-19.

This chain uses TRBV30 with TRBJ1-5, with D maybe TRBD1 (5 bases). Germline CDR1 reads GTSNPN; CDR2 reads SVGIG (reference sequence). The V end lost 5 bases, the J end lost 7 bases, and 15 bases lay between the germline ends. The CDR3 length is 13 residues. CDR3 in DNA: TGTGCCTGGTCGCGGGGGAAGCGCCAGCCCCAGCATTTT. Translation gives CAWSRGKRQPQHF.

The CDR3 sequence: CAISAGEHEAFF. For the CDR3, the DNA is TGTGCCATCAGTGCGGGTGAGCATGAAGCTTTCTTT. The V call is TRBV10-3, the J call TRBJ1-1; D ambiguous. V dropped 4 bases and J dropped 7 bases, with 10 bases sitting between them. The CDR3 totals 12 residues. CDR1 and CDR2 from the germline V gene are ENHRY and SYGVKD.

The V gene is TRBV29-1, the J gene TRBJ1-4; no clear D. Germline V gene lookup returns CDR1 SQVTM and CDR2 ANQGSEA. V gave up 5 bases and J gave up 8 bases, with 9 bases separating them. The CDR3 is 11 residues long. CDR3 sequence: CSVKRGEKLFF. The DNA for the CDR3 is TGCAGCGTTAAACGCGGAGAAAAACTGTTTTTT.

The rearrangement uses TRBV14 and TRBJ1-1; D remains ambiguous. Germline CDR1 reads SGHDN; CDR2 reads FVKESK. CDR3 length equals 15 residues. Trimming removed 0 bases from V and 0 bases from J, with 8 bases in between. CDR3 DNA: TGTGCCAGCAGCCAAGAAGAACAGCTGAACACTGAAGCTTTCTTT. This encodes CASSQEEQLNTEAFF.

The gene calls are TRBV11-2 and TRBJ2-5; the D is unclear. Trimming cost V 1 base and J 2 bases, with 5 bases left between them. The germline V gene encodes CDR1 SGHAT and CDR2 FQNNGV. The CDR3 consists of 13 residues. The CDR3 spells CASSLALQETQYF. DNA for the CDR3: TGTGCCAGCAGCTTAGCTTTACAAGAGACCCAGTACTTC. Based on the CDR3 plus reference TRBV11-2 and TRBJ2-5, the full variable domain is EAGVAQSPRYKIIEKRQSVAFWCNPISGHATLYWYQQILGQGPKLLIQFQNNGVVDDSQLPKDRFSAERLKGVDSTLKIQPAKLEDSAVYLCASSLALQETQYFGPGTRLLVL.

This clone was recorded once. The CDR3 coding sequence is TGTGCCAGCAGTGGAGGACAGGGACTTAACACCGGGGAGCTGTTTTTT. It specifies CASSGGQGLNTGELFF. The V call is TRBV2, the J call TRBJ2-2; 8 nucleotides align to TRBD1. CDR3 length equals 16 residues. The germline gives CDR1 SNHLY, CDR2 FYNNEI. Germline trimming cut 4 bases from V and 2 bases from J; bases unmatched to any gene: 6.

This rearrangement joins TRBV5-5 to TRBJ2-7; a weak D match, TRBD1 (5 bases). The ends were cut back, 1 base at V and 12 bases at J, with 20 bases in the middle. The CDR3 is 14 amino acids. The V gene's germline CDR1 is SGHKS and CDR2 YYEKEE (reference sequence). CDR3 in DNA: TGTGCCAGCAGCTTGAACGACGTGGGGCTTTCGCGGTACTTC. This sequence encodes CASSLNDVGLSRYF.

This chain links TRBV3-1 (or the pseudogene TRBV3-2) with TRBJ1-1, with unresolved D. Per germline, CDR1 LGHDT and CDR2 YNNKEL (reference sequence). Trimming cost V 6 bases and J 7 bases, with 12 bases left between them. CDR3 length: 12 residues. CDR3 in amino acids: CASSPVRGEAFF. The CDR3, as DNA: TGTGCCAGCAGTCCCGTGAGAGGTGAAGCTTTCTTT.

The count of this clone is one. The rearrangement joins TRBV4-1 to TRBJ2-5, with D possibly matching TRBD2 (5 bases). CDR3 length: 15 residues. Trimming removed 0 bases from V and 0 bases from J, with 8 bases in between. The germline CDR1 and CDR2 sequences are MGHRA and YSYEKL. CDR3 sequence (DNA): TGCGCCAGCAGCCAAGACCGCGGGTACCAAGAGACCCAGTACTTC. Translated: CASSQDRGYQETQYF.

The gene calls are TRBV9 and TRBJ1-2, with D uncertain. Germline values: CDR1 SGDLS, CDR2 YYNGEE. The germline V and J ends were trimmed by 0 bases and 0 bases, with 9 bases remaining between them. The CDR3 consists of 15 residues. In DNA, the CDR3 is TGTGCCAGCAGCGTAGGCCAGGTCCCTAACTATGGCTACACCTTC. It codes for CASSVGQVPNYGYTF.

The chain combines TRBV19 with TRBJ2-3, with 7 bases fitting TRBD1. The CDR3 runs 15 residues. Germline V gene lookup returns CDR1 LNHDA and CDR2 SQIVND (reference sequence). With V trimmed by 10 bases and J by 0 bases, 10 bases remained unmatched. CDR3 region: CATSNRGPSTDTQYF. CDR3 DNA: TGTGCCACCTCTAACAGGGGACCTAGCACAGATACGCAGTATTTT.

This clone was observed a single time. This chain connects TRBV18 to TRBJ2-5, with 8 bases matching TRBD1. Trimming took 1 base from V and 3 from J; bases not matched to a gene: 7. CDR1 KGHSH and CDR2 LQKENI come from the germline V gene. This CDR3 has 16 amino acids. CDR3 bases: TGTGCCAGCTCACCACTCTCTGGGACAGGCGAAGAGACCCAGTACTTC. Protein sequence: CASSPLSGTGEETQYF.

V gene TRBV27 combines with J gene TRBJ1-6, with 8 positions matching TRBD1. From germline, CDR1 is MNHEY and CDR2 SMNVEV (reference sequence). With V trimmed by 7 bases and J by 9 bases, 8 bases remained unmatched. The CDR3 length is 14 residues. The CDR3, as DNA: TGTGCCAGCACCCTGTCAGGGGGCAGTTCACCCCTCCACTTT. Residues: CASTLSGGSSPLHF.

The gene calls are TRBV7-9 and TRBJ1-5; no definite D call. From germline, CDR1 is SEHNR and CDR2 FQNEAQ (reference sequence). The CDR3 consists of 13 residues. The V end was cut by 4 bases, the J end by 3 bases, with 7 bases between. The CDR3 region is CASSSYFNQPQHF. CDR3 bases: TGTGCCAGCAGCTCTTACTTCAATCAGCCCCAGCATTTT.